The 28 T cell receptor beta chains below come from one sample, sequenced in a study of T-cell memory formation after mild COVID-19. TCRdb used MiXCR to reprocess the 5' RACE reads, holding one entry per CDR3 protein. This sample has 190,000 or so distinct CDR3 sequences, with over 20% found just once. Input material: PBMCs or a T cell subset sorted from them (not recorded which). These receptors were collected from an adult woman who had mild COVID-19 (a few samples of this study predate the infection). Cell type and time point are not known.

This clonotype has only a few counts. J is TRBJ2-1 and V is TRBV7-9, with D possibly matching TRBD2 (5 bases). V was clipped by 3 bases and J by 4 bases, with 10 bases between them. The germline CDR1 and CDR2 sequences are SEHNR and FQNEAQ (reference sequence). This CDR3 spans 14 amino acids. CDR3 bases: TGTGCCAGCAGCTTGGAGCGGCGTTACAATGAGCAGTTCTTC. This encodes CASSLERRYNEQFF. Full variable domain (missing parts from reference TRBV7-9 and TRBJ2-1): DTGVSQNPRHKITKRGQNVTFRCDPISEHNRLYWYRQTLGQGPEFLTYFQNEAQLEKSRLLSDRFSAERPKGSFSTLEIQRTEQGDSAMYLCASSLERRYNEQFFGPGTRLTVL.

The chain recombines TRBV20-1 with TRBJ2-1; 9 bases line up with TRBD2. V trimming: 8 bases; J trimming: 4 bases; junction bases outside the gene matches: 15. The germline gives CDR1 DFQATT, CDR2 SNEGSKA (reference sequence). The CDR3 has 16 amino acids. For the CDR3, the DNA is TGCAGTCTTCCCCCACTTAGCGGGAGAGGGTACAATGAGCAGTTCTTC. It translates to CSLPPLSGRGYNEQFF.

This clonotype showed up just a few times. This chain links TRBV4-1 with TRBJ2-3; 10 bases are shared with TRBD2. After removal of 4 bases from V and 4 bases from J, the junction contained 5 bases not matched to a gene. In germline, CDR1 is MGHRA, CDR2 YSYEKL. This CDR3 is 15 amino acids long. CDR3 protein: CASSRASGGSDTQYF. CDR3 coding DNA: TGCGCCAGCAGCCGGGCTAGCGGGGGTTCAGATACGCAGTATTTT.

The chain uses TRBV6-2 or TRBV6-3 and TRBJ1-5; D ambiguous. Germline assignment: CDR1 MNHEY and CDR2 SVGEGT. The CDR3 extends over 12 amino acids. Trimming shortened V by 7 bases and J by 4 bases, and 8 bases separated the two germline ends. The CDR3 reads CASKAVNQPQHF. The CDR3 DNA reads as TGTGCCAGCAAGGCAGTGAATCAGCCCCAGCATTTT.

This chain links TRBV15 with TRBJ2-3; 8 nucleotides line up with TRBD2. The J segment lost 2 bases and the V segment lost 5 bases, leaving 9 bases of the junction unmatched. This CDR3 spans 16 amino acids. The V gene's germline CDR1 is LNHNV and CDR2 YYDKDF (reference sequence). The CDR3 reads CATSPRGGINTDTQYF. The CDR3 bases are TGTGCCACCAGCCCCCGGGGGGGGATAAACACAGATACGCAGTATTTT.

This clonotype was counted between two and nine times. The chain recombines TRBV28 with TRBJ1-5, with D possibly being TRBD1 (5 bases). The V end was cut by 3 bases, the J end by 6 bases, with 9 bases between. There are 13 residues in the CDR3. Germline values: CDR1 MDHEN, CDR2 SYDVKM. CDR3 amino acids: CASSLTDGQPQHF. Here the CDR3 DNA reads TGTGCCAGCAGTTTGACAGATGGTCAGCCCCAGCATTTT.

This sequence joins TRBV10-3 and TRBJ2-7; 10 bases map to TRBD1. Trimming took 6 bases from V and 5 from J; bases not matched to a gene: 7. CDR3 size: 14 residues. Germline CDR1 and CDR2: ENHRY and SYGVKD. CDR3 in amino acids: CAIRGDRGQDEQYF. The CDR3 DNA is TGTGCCATCAGAGGGGACAGGGGTCAAGACGAGCAGTACTTC.

The rearrangement uses TRBV4-1 and TRBJ2-7; TRBD2 aligns across 8 bases. The V segment lost 1 base and the J segment 4 bases; nucleotides outside the gene matches: 15. This CDR3 is 18 amino acids long. From germline, CDR1 is MGHRA and CDR2 YSYEKL. The chain's CDR3 is CASSQGAAGASPLYEQYF. The CDR3 nucleotides read TGCGCCAGCAGCCAAGGTGCAGCGGGGGCCTCCCCCCTATACGAGCAGTACTTC.

This clonotype was seen only a few times. The chain has TRBV27 and TRBJ2-1; possible D gene TRBD1, 5 bases. V lost 3 bases and J 6 bases, leaving 18 bases between the germline ends. CDR1 MNHEY and CDR2 SMNVEV come from the germline V gene (reference sequence). CDR3 length: 16 amino acids. For the CDR3, the DNA is TGTGCCAGCAGTTTTTTGCCTCTTGGGGCTTTCAATGAGCAGTTCTTC. The encoded protein is CASSFLPLGAFNEQFF.

This clonotype was picked up a small number of times. J is TRBJ1-2 and V is TRBV24-1; D unclear. Germline loops: CDR1 KGHDR, CDR2 SFDVKD. The CDR3 has 13 residues. V lost 3 bases and J lost 8, with 12 bases in between. CDR3 sequence (DNA): TGTGCCACCAGTGATAAAGTTTACGAGGGCTACACCTTC. It codes for CATSDKVYEGYTF.

This chain uses TRBV24-1 with TRBJ2-5; 10 nucleotides agree with TRBD1. The CDR3 runs to 13 residues. Per the germline V gene, CDR1 is KGHDR and CDR2 is SFDVKD. With V trimmed by 7 bases and J by 5 bases, 3 bases remained unmatched. The CDR3 coding sequence is TGTGCCACCAGACCGGGACAGGGGGAGACCCAGTACTTC. This sequence encodes CATRPGQGETQYF.

The rearrangement links TRBV7-7 to TRBJ2-7, with TRBD1 matching 9 bases. V gave up 5 bases and J gave up 6 bases; unmatched junction bases: 5. Per germline, CDR1 SSHAT and CDR2 FNYEAQ (reference sequence). The CDR3 runs 13 residues. The CDR3 protein is CASSPGTGTEQYF. The CDR3 nucleotides are TGTGCCAGCAGCCCCGGGACAGGGACCGAGCAGTACTTC.

The chain is built from TRBV7-8 and TRBJ2-1, with 10 bases matching TRBD2. J was trimmed by 6 bases and V by 1 base; bases with no gene match: 6. Germline-derived CDR1 and CDR2 are SGHVS and FQNEAQ. This CDR3 has 16 amino acids. The CDR3 spells CASSLVVAGGSNEQFF. The CDR3 DNA reads as TGTGCCAGCAGCTTAGTAGTAGCGGGAGGATCCAATGAGCAGTTCTTC.

V gene TRBV7-9 combines with J gene TRBJ1-2; maybe TRBD1 (5 bases). The CDR3 has 12 residues. The germline V and J ends were trimmed by 4 bases and 7 bases, with 10 bases remaining between them. Germline V gene data show CDR1 as SEHNR and CDR2 as FQNEAQ (reference sequence). The CDR3 DNA reads TGTGCCAGCAGCTCCCAGGGAACTGGCTACACCTTC. Translation gives CASSSQGTGYTF.

The chain combines TRBV7-9 with TRBJ2-2, with TRBD1 as a possible D gene (6 bases). The V and J ends lost 5 bases and 2 bases respectively, with 12 bases between them. Germline V gene lookup returns CDR1 SEHNR and CDR2 FQNEAQ (reference sequence). The CDR3 is 15 residues long. The CDR3 DNA reads as TGTGCCAGCAGCCGTACGGACAGTAACACCGGGGAGCTGTTTTTT. Its protein product is CASSRTDSNTGELFF.

There are a few counts of this clonotype. The CDR3 bases are TGCGCCAGCAGCGCAGGGGACAGGGAGTCTGGGGCCAACGTCCTGACTTTC. Its protein is CASSAGDRESGANVLTF. This sequence joins TRBV5-1 and TRBJ2-6; 9 bases line up with TRBD1. The CDR3 length is 17 residues. V shed 4 bases and J 1 base; nucleotides not matched to a gene: 6. Germline values: CDR1 SGHRS, CDR2 YFSETQ.

The J gene is TRBJ2-3, the V gene TRBV29-1; 9 bases match TRBD1. The CDR3 consists of 13 residues. The V segment lost 7 bases and the J segment 3 bases; nucleotides outside the gene matches: 5. Germline lookup yields CDR1 SQVTM and CDR2 ANQGSEA. The chain's CDR3 is CSAPTGGTDTQYF. DNA of the CDR3: TGCAGCGCACCGACAGGGGGGACAGATACGCAGTATTTT.

V gene TRBV27 combines with J gene TRBJ2-5, with TRBD1 matching 9 bases. Germline-derived CDR1 and CDR2 are MNHEY and SMNVEV (reference sequence). This CDR3 is 15 amino acids long. Trimming cost V 4 bases and J 5 bases; bases outside gene matches: 8. The CDR3: CASSSADRGNETQYF. CDR3 in DNA: TGTGCCAGCAGTTCAGCGGACAGGGGAAACGAGACCCAGTACTTC.

This clonotype was seen only a few times. V usage is TRBV27 and J usage is TRBJ2-7; 9 positions agree with TRBD2. With V trimmed by 6 bases and J by 3 bases, 12 bases remained unmatched. The CDR3 consists of 16 residues. CDR1 and CDR2 from the germline V gene are MNHEY and SMNVEV (reference sequence). The CDR3 bases are TGTGCCAGCAGGTCTCTGGCGGGAGGGATCTACTACGAGCAGTACTTC. This codes for CASRSLAGGIYYEQYF.

This clonotype was counted a few times. This sequence joins TRBV14 and TRBJ2-7; 7 bases are shared with TRBD1. Germline V lookup: CDR1 SGHDN, CDR2 FVKESK. Unmatched junction bases numbered 7, after V lost 2 bases and J lost 3 bases. This CDR3 is built from 15 residues. The CDR3 sequence is CASSQRTGGFYEQYF. Here the CDR3 DNA reads TGTGCCAGCAGCCAAAGGACAGGCGGGTTCTACGAGCAGTACTTC. The variable domain in full, with the rest retrieved from reference TRBV14 and TRBJ2-7, is EAGVTQFPSHSVIEKGQTVTLRCDPISGHDNLYWYRRVMGKEIKFLLHFVKESKQDESGMPNNRFLAERTGGTYSTLKVQPAELEDSGVYFCASSQRTGGFYEQYFGPGTRLTVT.

This clonotype was detected only a few times. The chain couples TRBV7-9 to TRBJ2-2; D is perhaps TRBD1 (6 bases). This CDR3 is built from 14 residues. V was shortened by 5 bases and J by 6 bases, with 13 bases between the two germline ends. Germline assignment: CDR1 SEHNR and CDR2 FQNEAQ (reference sequence). The CDR3 region has the DNA TGTGCCAGCAGCGAGGACGAGGGGGCCGGGGAGCTGTTTTTT. Its translation is CASSEDEGAGELFF.

This clonotype was observed a handful of times. The V and J genes are TRBV3-1 and TRBJ1-2; D remains ambiguous. Germline CDR1 LGHDT, CDR2 YNNKEL (reference sequence). V gave up 0 bases and J gave up 5 bases, with 4 bases separating them. The CDR3 runs to 12 residues. Here the CDR3 reads CASSQDRYGYTF. The CDR3 DNA reads as TGTGCCAGCAGCCAAGATCGGTATGGCTACACCTTC.

The rearrangement uses TRBV7-9 and TRBJ2-2; tentative D call: TRBD2 (5 bases). The CDR3 covers 13 residues. In germline, CDR1 is SEHNR, CDR2 FQNEAQ (reference sequence). Trimming shortened V by 6 bases and J by 6 bases, and 11 bases separated the two germline ends. The DNA of the CDR3 is TGTGCCAGCAGTCCTCGGGAATCCGGGGAGCTGTTTTTT. It specifies CASSPRESGELFF.

The rearrangement joins TRBV24-1 to TRBJ2-1, with no clear D. The CDR3 spans 11 residues. Germline loops: CDR1 KGHDR, CDR2 SFDVKD. V lost 4 bases, J lost 9 bases, and 6 bases lay in between. CDR3 DNA: TGTGCCACCAGTGAGGGTGGTGAGCAGTTCTTC. Its protein product is CATSEGGEQFF.

The chain joins TRBV6-2 or TRBV6-3 to TRBJ2-3, with 7 bases aligning to TRBD1. This CDR3 is built from 17 residues. The V gene end was trimmed by 5 bases and the J gene end by 0 bases; junction bases not matched to a gene: 11. The germline gives CDR1 MNHEY, CDR2 SVGEGT. CDR3 region: CASSPYAGTDSTDTQYF. The CDR3 DNA reads as TGTGCCAGCAGTCCATACGCCGGGACAGACAGCACAGATACGCAGTATTTT.

This clonotype was counted only a few times. The chain couples TRBV7-6 to TRBJ2-2; D might be TRBD1 (6 bases). This CDR3 spans 15 amino acids. Trimming removed 10 bases from V and 0 bases from J, with 15 bases in between. The germline V gene has CDR1 SGHVS and CDR2 FNYEAQ. The CDR3: CATRGGQANTGELFF. The CDR3 DNA follows: TGTGCCACCCGTGGGGGCCAGGCGAACACCGGGGAGCTGTTTTTT.

This sequence joins TRBV5-5 and TRBJ2-7; tentatively, D is TRBD1 or TRBD2 (7 bases each). In germline, CDR1 is SGHKS, CDR2 YYEKEE (reference sequence). The length of the CDR3 is 15 residues. Trimming left V 4 bases short and J 2 bases short, with 16 bases between. This chain's CDR3 is CASSPGGGGPYEQYF. CDR3 bases: TGTGCCAGCAGCCCCGGGGGAGGGGGCCCCTACGAGCAGTACTTC.

This clonotype was counted between two and nine times. The chain joins TRBV4-3 to TRBJ2-1; 8 bases match TRBD1. Germline V gives CDR1 LGHNA, CDR2 YSLEER. V was pared by 1 base and J by 4 bases, with 3 bases of the junction left unmatched. The CDR3 sequence is 15 residues long. CDR3 in DNA: TGCGCCAGCAGCCAAGGACAGGGGTTGTACAATGAGCAGTTCTTC. Amino acid sequence: CASSQGQGLYNEQFF.